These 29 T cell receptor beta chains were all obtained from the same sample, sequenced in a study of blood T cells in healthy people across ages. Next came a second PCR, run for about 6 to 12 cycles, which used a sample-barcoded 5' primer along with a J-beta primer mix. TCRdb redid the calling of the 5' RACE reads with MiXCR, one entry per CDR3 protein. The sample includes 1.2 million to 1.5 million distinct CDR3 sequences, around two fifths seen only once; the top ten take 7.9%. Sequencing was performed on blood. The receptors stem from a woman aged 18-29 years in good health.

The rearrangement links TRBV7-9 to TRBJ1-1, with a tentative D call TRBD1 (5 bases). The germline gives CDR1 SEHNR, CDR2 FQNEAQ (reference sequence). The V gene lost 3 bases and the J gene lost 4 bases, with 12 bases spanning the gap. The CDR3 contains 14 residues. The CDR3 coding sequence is TGTGCCAGCAGCTTTTTTGGGACGCCCACTGAAGCTTTCTTT. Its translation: CASSFFGTPTEAFF. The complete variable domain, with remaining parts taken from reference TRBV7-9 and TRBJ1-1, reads DTGVSQNPRHKITKRGQNVTFRCDPISEHNRLYWYRQTLGQGPEFLTYFQNEAQLEKSRLLSDRFSAERPKGSFSTLEIQRTEQGDSAMYLCASSFFGTPTEAFFGQGTRLTVV.

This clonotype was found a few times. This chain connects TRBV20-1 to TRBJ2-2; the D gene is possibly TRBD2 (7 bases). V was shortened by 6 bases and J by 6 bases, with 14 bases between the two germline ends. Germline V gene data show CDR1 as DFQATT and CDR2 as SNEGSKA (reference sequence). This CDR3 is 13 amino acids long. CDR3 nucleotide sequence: TGCAGTGCCGAGGGGGGGCCGGCCGGGGAGCTGTTTTTT. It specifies CSAEGGPAGELFF.

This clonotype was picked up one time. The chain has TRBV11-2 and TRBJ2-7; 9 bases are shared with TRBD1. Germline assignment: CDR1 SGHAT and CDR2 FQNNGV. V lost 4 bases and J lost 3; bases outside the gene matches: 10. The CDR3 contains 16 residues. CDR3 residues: CASSSTAGQGIYEQYF. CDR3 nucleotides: TGTGCCAGCAGCTCTACCGCGGGACAGGGAATCTACGAGCAGTACTTC.

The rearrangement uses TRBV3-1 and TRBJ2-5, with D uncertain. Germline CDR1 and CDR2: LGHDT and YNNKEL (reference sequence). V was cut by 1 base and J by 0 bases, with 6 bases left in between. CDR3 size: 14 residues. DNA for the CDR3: TGTGCCAGCAGCCAAGGCTGGGACCAAGAGACCCAGTACTTC. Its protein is CASSQGWDQETQYF.

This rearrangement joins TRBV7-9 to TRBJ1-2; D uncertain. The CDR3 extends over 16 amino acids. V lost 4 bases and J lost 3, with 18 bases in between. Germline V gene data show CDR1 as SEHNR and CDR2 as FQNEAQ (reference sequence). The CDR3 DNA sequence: TGTGCCAGCAGCTCCGCCGGAGACACAACCCACTATGGCTACACCTTC. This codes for CASSSAGDTTHYGYTF.

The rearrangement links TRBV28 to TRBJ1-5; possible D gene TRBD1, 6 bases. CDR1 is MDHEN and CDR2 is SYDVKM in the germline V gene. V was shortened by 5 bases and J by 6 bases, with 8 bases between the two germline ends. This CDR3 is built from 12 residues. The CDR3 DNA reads TGTGCCAGCAGTACAGGGTTTCAGCCCCAGCATTTT. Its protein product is CASSTGFQPQHF.

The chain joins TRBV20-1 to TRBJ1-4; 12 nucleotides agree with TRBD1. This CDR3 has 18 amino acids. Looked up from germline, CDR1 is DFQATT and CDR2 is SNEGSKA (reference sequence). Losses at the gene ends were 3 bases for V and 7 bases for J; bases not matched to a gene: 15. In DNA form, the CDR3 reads TGCAGTGCTAGTGGGGACAGGGGGCGCCAATCAAGGGGTGAAAAACTGTTTTTT. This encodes CSASGDRGRQSRGEKLFF.

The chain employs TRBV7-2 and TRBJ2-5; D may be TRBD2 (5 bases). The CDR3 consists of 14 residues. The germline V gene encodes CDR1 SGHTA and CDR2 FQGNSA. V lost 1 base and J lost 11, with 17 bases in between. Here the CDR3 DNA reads TGTGCCAGCAGCTTAGTCGGGAACTGGGGTGAGCAGTACTTC. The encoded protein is CASSLVGNWGEQYF.

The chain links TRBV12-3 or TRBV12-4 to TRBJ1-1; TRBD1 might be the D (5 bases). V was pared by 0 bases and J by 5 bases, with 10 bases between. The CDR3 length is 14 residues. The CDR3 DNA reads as TGTGCCAGCAGTTTAGCTGGGGGGGAAACTGAAGCTTTCTTT. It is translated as CASSLAGGETEAFF.

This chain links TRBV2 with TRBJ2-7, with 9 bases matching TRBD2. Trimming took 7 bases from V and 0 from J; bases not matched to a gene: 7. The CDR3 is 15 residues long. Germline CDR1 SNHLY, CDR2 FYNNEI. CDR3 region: CASNQLAGVSYEQYF. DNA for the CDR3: TGTGCCAGCAACCAACTAGCGGGTGTCTCCTACGAGCAGTACTTC.

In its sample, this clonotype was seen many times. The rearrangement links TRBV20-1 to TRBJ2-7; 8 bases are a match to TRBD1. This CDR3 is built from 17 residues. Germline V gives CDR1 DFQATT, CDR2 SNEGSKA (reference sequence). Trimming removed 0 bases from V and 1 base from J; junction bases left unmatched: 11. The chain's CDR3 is CSARDGGGTGGSYEQYF. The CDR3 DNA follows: TGCAGTGCTAGAGATGGAGGAGGAACAGGGGGATCCTACGAGCAGTACTTC.

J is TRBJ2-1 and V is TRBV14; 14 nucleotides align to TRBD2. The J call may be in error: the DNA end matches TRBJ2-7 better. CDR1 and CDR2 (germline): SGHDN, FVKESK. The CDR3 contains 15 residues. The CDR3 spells CASLPGLAGANEQYF. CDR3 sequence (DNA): TGTGCCAGCTTACCGGGACTAGCGGGAGCCAATGAGCAGTACTTC.

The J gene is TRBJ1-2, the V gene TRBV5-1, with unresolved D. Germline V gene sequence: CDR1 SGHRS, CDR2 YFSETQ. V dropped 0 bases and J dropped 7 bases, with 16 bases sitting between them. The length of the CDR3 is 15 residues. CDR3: CASSLATDAQSGYTF. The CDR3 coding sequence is TGCGCCAGCAGCTTGGCCACTGACGCCCAGAGTGGCTACACCTTC.

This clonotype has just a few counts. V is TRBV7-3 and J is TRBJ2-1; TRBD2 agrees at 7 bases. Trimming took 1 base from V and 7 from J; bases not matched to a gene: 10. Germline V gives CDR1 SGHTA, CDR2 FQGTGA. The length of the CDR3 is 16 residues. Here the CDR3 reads CASSLNPPSGLNEQFF. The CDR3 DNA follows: TGTGCCAGCAGCTTAAACCCGCCTAGCGGTCTAAATGAGCAGTTCTTC. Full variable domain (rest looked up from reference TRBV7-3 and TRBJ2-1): GAGVSQTPSNKVTEKGKYVELRCDPISGHTALYWYRQSLGQGPEFLIYFQGTGAADDSGLPNDRFFAVRPEGSVSTLKIQRTERGDSAVYLCASSLNPPSGLNEQFFGPGTRLTVL.

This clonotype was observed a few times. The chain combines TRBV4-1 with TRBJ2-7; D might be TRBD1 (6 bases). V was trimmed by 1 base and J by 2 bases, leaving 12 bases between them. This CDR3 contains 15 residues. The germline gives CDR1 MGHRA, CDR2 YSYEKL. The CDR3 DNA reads TGCGCCAGCAGCCAAGCTCAGACAGGACCCTACGAGCAGTACTTC. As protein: CASSQAQTGPYEQYF.

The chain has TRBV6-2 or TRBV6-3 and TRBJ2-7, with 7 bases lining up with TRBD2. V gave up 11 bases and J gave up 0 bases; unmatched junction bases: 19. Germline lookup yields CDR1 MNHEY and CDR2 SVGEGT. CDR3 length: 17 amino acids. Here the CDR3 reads CAGGVISAGDYSYEQYF. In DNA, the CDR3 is TGTGCCGGCGGAGTTATAAGCGCGGGGGACTACTCCTACGAGCAGTACTTC.

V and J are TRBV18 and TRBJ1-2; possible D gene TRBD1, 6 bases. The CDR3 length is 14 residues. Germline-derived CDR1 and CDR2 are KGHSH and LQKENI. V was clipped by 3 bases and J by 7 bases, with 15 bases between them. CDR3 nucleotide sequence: TGTGCCAGCTCACCGGGGGCCTCCCAGGGTGGCTACACCTTC. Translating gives CASSPGASQGGYTF.

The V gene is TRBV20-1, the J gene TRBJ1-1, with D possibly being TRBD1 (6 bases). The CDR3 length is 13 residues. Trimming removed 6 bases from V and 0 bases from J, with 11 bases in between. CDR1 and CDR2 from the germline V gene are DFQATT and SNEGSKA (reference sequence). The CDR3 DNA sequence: TGCAGTGCCGCGACAGGTCTGAACACTGAAGCTTTCTTT. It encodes CSAATGLNTEAFF.

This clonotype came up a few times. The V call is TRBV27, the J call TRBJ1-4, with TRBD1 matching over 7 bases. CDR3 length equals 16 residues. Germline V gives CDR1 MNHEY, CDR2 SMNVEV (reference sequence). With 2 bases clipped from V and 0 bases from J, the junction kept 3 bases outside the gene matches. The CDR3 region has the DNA TGTGCCAGCAGTTTAGACAGGGTTGCAACTAATGAAAAACTGTTTTTT. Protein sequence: CASSLDRVATNEKLFF. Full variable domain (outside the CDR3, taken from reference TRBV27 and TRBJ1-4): EAQVTQNPRYLITVTGKKLTVTCSQNMNHEYMSWYRQDPGLGLRQIYYSMNVEVTDKGDVPEGYKVSRKEKRNFPLILESPSPNQTSLYFCASSLDRVATNEKLFFGSGTQLSVL.

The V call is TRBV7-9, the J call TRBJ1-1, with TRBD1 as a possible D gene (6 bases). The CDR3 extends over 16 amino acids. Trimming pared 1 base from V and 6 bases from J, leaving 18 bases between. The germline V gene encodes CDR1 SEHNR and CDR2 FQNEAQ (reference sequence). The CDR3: CASSLGYGGPAAEAFF. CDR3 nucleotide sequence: TGTGCCAGCAGCTTAGGATACGGGGGCCCGGCGGCTGAAGCTTTCTTT.

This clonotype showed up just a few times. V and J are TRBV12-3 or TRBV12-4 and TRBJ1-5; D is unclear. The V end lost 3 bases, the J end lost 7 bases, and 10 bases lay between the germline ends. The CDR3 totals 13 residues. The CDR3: CASSFRSEQPQHF. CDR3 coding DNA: TGTGCCAGCAGTTTCAGGTCGGAACAGCCCCAGCATTTT.

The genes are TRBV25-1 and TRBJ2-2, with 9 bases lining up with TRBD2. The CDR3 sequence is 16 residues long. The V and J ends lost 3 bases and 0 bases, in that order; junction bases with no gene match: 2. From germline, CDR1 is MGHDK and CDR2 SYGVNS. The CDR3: CASSELAGANTGELFF. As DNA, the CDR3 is TGTGCCAGCAGTGAGTTAGCGGGAGCGAACACCGGGGAGCTGTTTTTT.

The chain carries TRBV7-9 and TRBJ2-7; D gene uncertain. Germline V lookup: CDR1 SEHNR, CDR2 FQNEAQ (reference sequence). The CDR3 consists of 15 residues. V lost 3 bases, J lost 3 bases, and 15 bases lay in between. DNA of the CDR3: TGTGCCAGCAGCTTCGGACGGTCAAAAGGCTACGAGCAGTACTTC. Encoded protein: CASSFGRSKGYEQYF. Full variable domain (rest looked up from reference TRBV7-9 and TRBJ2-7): DTGVSQNPRHKITKRGQNVTFRCDPISEHNRLYWYRQTLGQGPEFLTYFQNEAQLEKSRLLSDRFSAERPKGSFSTLEIQRTEQGDSAMYLCASSFGRSKGYEQYFGPGTRLTVT.

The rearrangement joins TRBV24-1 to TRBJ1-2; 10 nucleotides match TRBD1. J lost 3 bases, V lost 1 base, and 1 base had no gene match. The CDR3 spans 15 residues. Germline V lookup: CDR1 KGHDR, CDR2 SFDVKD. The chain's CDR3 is CATSDLGTGDYGYTF. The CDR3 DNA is TGTGCCACCAGTGATTTAGGGACAGGGGACTATGGCTACACCTTC.

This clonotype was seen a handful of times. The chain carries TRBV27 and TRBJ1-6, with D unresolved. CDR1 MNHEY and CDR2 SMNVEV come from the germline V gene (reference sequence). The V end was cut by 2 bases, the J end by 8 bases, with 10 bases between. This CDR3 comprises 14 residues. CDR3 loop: CASSLVGWDSPLHF. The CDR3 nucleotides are TGTGCCAGCAGTTTAGTAGGGTGGGATTCACCCCTCCACTTT.

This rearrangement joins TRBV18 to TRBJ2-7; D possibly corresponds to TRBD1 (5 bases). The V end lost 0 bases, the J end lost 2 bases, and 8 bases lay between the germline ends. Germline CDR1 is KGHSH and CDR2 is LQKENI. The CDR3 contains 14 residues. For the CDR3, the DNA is TGTGCCAGCTCACCACCGACAGCCACCTACGAGCAGTACTTC. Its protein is CASSPPTATYEQYF.

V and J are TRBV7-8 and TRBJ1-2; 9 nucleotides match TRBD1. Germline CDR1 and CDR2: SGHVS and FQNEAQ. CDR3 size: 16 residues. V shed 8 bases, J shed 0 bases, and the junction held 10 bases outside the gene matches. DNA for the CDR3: TGTGCCAGCGGGGGAAGCGGGACAGGGCCTAACTATGGCTACACCTTC. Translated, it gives CASGGSGTGPNYGYTF. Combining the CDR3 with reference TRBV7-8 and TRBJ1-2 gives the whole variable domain GAGVSQSPRYKVAKRGQDVALRCDPISGHVSLFWYQQALGQGPEFLTYFQNEAQLDKSGLPSDRFFAERPEGSVSTLKIQRTQQEDSAVYLCASGGSGTGPNYGYTFGSGTRLTVV.

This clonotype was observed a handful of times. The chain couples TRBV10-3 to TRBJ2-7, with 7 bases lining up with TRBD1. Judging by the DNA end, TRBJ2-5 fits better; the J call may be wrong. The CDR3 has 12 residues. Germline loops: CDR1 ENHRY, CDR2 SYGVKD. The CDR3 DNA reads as TGTGCCATCTCGACAGGGCAGGAGACCCAGTACTTC. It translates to CAISTGQETQYF.

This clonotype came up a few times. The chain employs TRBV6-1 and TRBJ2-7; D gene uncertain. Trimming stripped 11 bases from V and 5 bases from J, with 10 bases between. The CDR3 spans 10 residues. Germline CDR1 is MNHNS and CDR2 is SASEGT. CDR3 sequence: CAVGFHEQYF. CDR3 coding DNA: TGTGCCGTGGGATTCCACGAGCAGTACTTC.